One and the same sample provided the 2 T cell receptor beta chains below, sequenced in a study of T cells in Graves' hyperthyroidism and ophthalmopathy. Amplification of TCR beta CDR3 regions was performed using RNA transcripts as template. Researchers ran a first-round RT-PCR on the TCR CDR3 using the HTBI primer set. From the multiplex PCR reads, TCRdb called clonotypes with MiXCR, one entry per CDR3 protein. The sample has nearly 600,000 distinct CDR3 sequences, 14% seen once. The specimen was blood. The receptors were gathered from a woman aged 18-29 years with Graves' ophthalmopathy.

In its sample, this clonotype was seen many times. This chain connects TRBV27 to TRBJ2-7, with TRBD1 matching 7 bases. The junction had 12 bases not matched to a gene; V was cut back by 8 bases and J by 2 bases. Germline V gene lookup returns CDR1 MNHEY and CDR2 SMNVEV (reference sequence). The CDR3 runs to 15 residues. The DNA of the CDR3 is TGTGCCAGCCAATCAAGAGACGACAGGGCCTACGAGCAGTACTTC. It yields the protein CASQSRDDRAYEQYF.

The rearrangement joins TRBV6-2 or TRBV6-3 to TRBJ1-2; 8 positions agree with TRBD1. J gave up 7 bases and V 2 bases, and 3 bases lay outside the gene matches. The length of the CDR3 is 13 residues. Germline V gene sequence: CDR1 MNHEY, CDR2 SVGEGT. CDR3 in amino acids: CASSYGTGIGYTF. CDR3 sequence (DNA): TGTGCCAGCAGTTACGGGACAGGAATTGGCTACACCTTC.